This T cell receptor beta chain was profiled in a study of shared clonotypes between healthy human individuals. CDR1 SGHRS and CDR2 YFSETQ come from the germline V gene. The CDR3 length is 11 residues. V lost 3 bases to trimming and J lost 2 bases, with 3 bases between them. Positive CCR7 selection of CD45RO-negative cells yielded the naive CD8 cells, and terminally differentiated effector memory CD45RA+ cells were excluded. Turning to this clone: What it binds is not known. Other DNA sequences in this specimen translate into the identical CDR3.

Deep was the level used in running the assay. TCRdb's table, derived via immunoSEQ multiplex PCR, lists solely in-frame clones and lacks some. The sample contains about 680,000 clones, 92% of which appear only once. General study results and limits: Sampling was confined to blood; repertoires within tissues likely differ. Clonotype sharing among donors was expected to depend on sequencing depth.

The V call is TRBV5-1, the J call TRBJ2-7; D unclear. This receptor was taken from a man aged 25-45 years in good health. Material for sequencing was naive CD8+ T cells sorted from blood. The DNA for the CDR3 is TGCGCCAGCAGCTCTGCCTACGAGCAGTACTTC. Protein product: CASSSAYEQYF. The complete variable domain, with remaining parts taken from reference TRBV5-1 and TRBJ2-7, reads KAGVTQTPRYLIKTRGQQVTLSCSPISGHRSVSWYQQTPGQGLQFLFEYFSETQRNKGNFPGRFSGRQFSNSRSEMNVSTLELGDSALYLCASSSAYEQYFGPGTRLTVT.